These T cell receptor beta chains were read from a single sample in a study of CD8 T cells in ankylosing spondylitis. TCRdb reprocessed the 5' RACE reads via MiXCR and lists one record per CDR3 protein. Here the sample spans roughly 200,000 distinct CDR3 sequences, 25% to 30% being singletons. The specimen was blood, either unsorted or a sorted T cell fraction (not recorded which). The receptors shown here come from a male donor with ankylosing spondylitis or in good health (not recorded which). CDR3s include the opening cysteine and the closing phenylalanine or tryptophan. The order of the fields is clone size, V gene, J gene, D gene, CDR3 DNA, CDR3 protein. A D gene is named only where the DNA matches it firmly. Clone size is given for some rows only: seen once, a few or many times, or a class if the clone is expanded.

>.|TRBV27|TRBJ1-2|.
TGTGCCAGCAGTCTGTTAGTCAGTAACCAAATGTATGGCTACACCTTC
CASSLLVSNQMYGYTF
>many|TRBV12-3/TRBV12-4|TRBJ1-6|.
TGTGCCAGCAGTTTATCAACAGTCAATTCACCCCTCCACTTT
CASSLSTVNSPLHF
>many|TRBV20-1|TRBJ2-7|TRBD2
TGCAGTGCCCTGGATAGCGGGAGGACCTACGAGCAGTACTTC
CSALDSGRTYEQYF
>many|TRBV20-1|TRBJ2-7|TRBD1
TGCAGTGCTAATCACCGGGACAGGGGCCAAAACGAGCAGTACTTC
CSANHRDRGQNEQYF
>.|TRBV5-1|TRBJ2-3|.
TGCGCCAGCAGCTTCATCCAGGGTGGCACAGATACGCAGTATTTT
CASSFIQGGTDTQYF
>many|TRBV11-1|TRBJ2-1|.
TGTGCCAGCAGCCCCAGGGGAGGGGTTGGGGACTCCTACAATGAGCAGTTCTTC
CASSPRGGVGDSYNEQFF
>.|TRBV12-3/TRBV12-4|TRBJ1-1|TRBD1
TGTGCCAGCAGTTGGGACAGGGGGAGCTCTATTGAAGCTTTCTTT
CASSWDRGSSIEAFF
>many|TRBV4-2|TRBJ2-3|TRBD2
TGTGCCAGCAGCTCGGGACTAGCGACAGATACGCAGTATTTT
CASSSGLATDTQYF
>.|TRBV7-3|TRBJ2-3|.
TGTGCCAGCAGCTTAATGGGGGTTTCTAGCACAGATACGCAGTATTTT
CASSLMGVSSTDTQYF
>many|TRBV20-1|TRBJ2-1|TRBD1
TGCAGTGCCAGGACAGGGGGCTCCTACAATGAGCAGTTCTTC
CSARTGGSYNEQFF
>.|TRBV20-1|TRBJ1-1|.
TGCAGTGCTCCCCAATCCACTGAAGCTTTCTTT
CSAPQSTEAFF
>.|TRBV18|TRBJ1-1|.
TGTGCCAGCTCACCAAAGGGGGGGGCCACTGAAGCTTTCTTT
CASSPKGGATEAFF
>many|TRBV4-1|TRBJ1-6|.
TGCGCCAGCAGCCAAGACCCCGGAGGGTCCTATAATTCACCCCTCCACTTT
CASSQDPGGSYNSPLHF
>many|TRBV9|TRBJ2-1|TRBD2
TGTGCCAGCAGCGCTTCTAGCGGGATCTACAATGAGCAGTTCTTC
CASSASSGIYNEQFF
>few|TRBV4-2|TRBJ1-5|.
TGTGCCAGCAGCCAAATAGACAGGAATCAGCCCCAGCATTTT
CASSQIDRNQPQHF
>many|TRBV3-1|TRBJ1-5|.
TGTGCCAGCAGCCAGACCGGGACAAATCAGCCCCAGCATTTT
CASSQTGTNQPQHF
>once|TRBV10-3|TRBJ2-7|.
TGTGCCTGTGGGGGGGGACAGATGACCTACGAGCAGTACTTC
CACGGGQMTYEQYF
>many|TRBV7-2|TRBJ2-7|.
TGTGCCAGCAGCTTGGGCAGGCCGAACGAGCAGTACTTC
CASSLGRPNEQYF
>.|TRBV20-1|TRBJ2-1|.
TGCAGTGCTAGAGATGTCCGCTCCTACAATGAGCAGTTCTTC
CSARDVRSYNEQFF
>many|TRBV5-1|TRBJ2-1|.
TGCGCCAGCAGCTTAGGGCGGAGGGATGAGCAGTTCTTC
CASSLGRRDEQFF
>many|TRBV20-1|TRBJ1-2|.
TGCAGTGCTAGAGAAGGGGGGTATGGCTACACCTTC
CSAREGGYGYTF
>many|TRBV12-3/TRBV12-4|TRBJ2-1|TRBD1
TGTGCCAGCAGTCCGGGACAGAACACCTACAATGAGCAGTTCTTC
CASSPGQNTYNEQFF
>many|TRBV7-7|TRBJ1-1|TRBD1
TGTGCTAGCAGCTTAGCGCTGGACAGGGGACTTGAAGCTTTCTTT
CASSLALDRGLEAFF
>many|TRBV12-3/TRBV12-4|TRBJ2-7|.
TGTGCCAGCCAAGGACGTCGGACCTACGAGCAGTACTTC
CASQGRRTYEQYF
>many|TRBV3-1|TRBJ2-1|TRBD2
TGTGCCAGCAGCCAGGCCGGGACTAGCGTCTACAATGAGCAGTTCTTC
CASSQAGTSVYNEQFF
>.|TRBV20-1|TRBJ1-6|TRBD1
TGCAGTGCTAGATCCCCGGGACAGGGGGCGAATTATTCACCCCTCCACTTT
CSARSPGQGANYSPLHF
>few|TRBV20-1|TRBJ2-7|TRBD2
TGCAGTGCTAGTTCGGGACTAGCGTACTACGAGCAGTACTTC
CSASSGLAYYEQYF
>.|TRBV29-1|TRBJ1-1|.
TGCAGCGGGGAAAACACTGAAGCTTTCTTT
CSGENTEAFF
>.|TRBV2|TRBJ2-1|TRBD2
TGTGCCAGCAGTGTTGCGGGGCGGGGGGAGCAGTTCTTC
CASSVAGRGEQFF
>many|TRBV4-1|TRBJ1-5|TRBD1
TGCGCCAGCAGCCAAGAAGGCGGACAGGGTAATCAGCCCCAGCATTTT
CASSQEGGQGNQPQHF
>.|TRBV10-3|TRBJ2-2|.
TGTGCCATCAACCGCGAGGGCACCGGGGAGCTGTTTTTT
CAINREGTGELFF